One and the same sample provided the 22 T cell receptor beta chains below, sequenced in a study of T cell responses to AZD1222 COVID-19 vaccine. Libraries were prepared by immunoSEQ multiplex PCR; TCRdb keeps only in-frame clonotypes and omits some of them. The sample holds more than 95,000 clones, around 90% seen once. The sequences come from peripheral blood, collected on day 0 of AZD1222 vaccination. The source of these receptors is an adult in good health.

This chain joins TRBV29-1 and TRBJ2-1; D perhaps matches TRBD1 (5 bases). CDR1 and CDR2 (germline): SQVTM, ANQGSEA. Trimming took off 5 bases at V and 0 bases at J, with 14 bases between the two ends. There are 15 residues in the CDR3. This CDR3 is CSVLFGASSYNEQFF. The DNA of the CDR3 is TGCAGCGTTCTATTTGGGGCGAGCTCCTACAATGAGCAGTTCTTC.

The table lists this clone with a few counts. J is TRBJ1-3 and V is TRBV5-1; D gene uncertain. This CDR3 is built from 14 residues. Germline values: CDR1 SGHRS, CDR2 YFSETQ. Trimming removed 4 bases at V and 3 bases at J, with 11 bases between. Here the CDR3 reads CASSPAQDGNTIYF. CDR3 nucleotides: TGCGCCAGCAGCCCGGCCCAGGATGGAAACACCATATATTTT.

This clone was counted between two and nine times. V and J are TRBV6-5 and TRBJ2-7, with TRBD1 as a possible D gene (5 bases). The CDR3 covers 13 residues. The germline gives CDR1 MNHEY, CDR2 SVGAGI. V lost 7 bases and J 3 bases, leaving 13 bases between the germline ends. The CDR3 nucleotides read TGTGCCAGCAAGTTCGACAGAAGCTACGAGCAGTACTTC. As protein: CASKFDRSYEQYF.

V is TRBV25-1 and J is TRBJ1-4, with a weak D call TRBD1 (5 bases). V was pared by 1 base and J by 7 bases, with 13 bases between. The CDR3 has 15 amino acids. Germline CDR1 reads MGHDK; CDR2 reads SYGVNS. In DNA form, the CDR3 reads TGTGCCAGCAGTGAATCAGGGACCGTGGGTGAAAAACTGTTTTTT. This codes for CASSESGTVGEKLFF. Combining the CDR3 with reference TRBV25-1 and TRBJ1-4 gives the whole variable domain EADIYQTPRYLVIGTGKKITLECSQTMGHDKMYWYQQDPGMELHLIHYSYGVNSTEKGDLSSESTVSRIRTEHFPLTLESARPSHTSQYLCASSESGTVGEKLFFGSGTQLSVL.

The genes are TRBV6-5 and TRBJ2-1; a weak D match, TRBD1 (6 bases). Trimming took 2 bases from V and 8 from J, leaving 13 bases between them. The germline V gene encodes CDR1 MNHEY and CDR2 SVGAGI. The CDR3 contains 14 residues. CDR3 loop: CASSYRRSGDEQFF. CDR3 nucleotide sequence: TGTGCCAGCAGTTACCGACGTTCAGGGGATGAGCAGTTCTTC.

V is TRBV5-4 and J is TRBJ2-5, with D unresolved. Germline V CDR1 and CDR2: SGHNT, YYREEE (reference sequence). The CDR3 is made up of 14 amino acids. V lost 0 bases, J lost 4 bases, and 10 bases lay in between. The CDR3 DNA reads TGTGCCAGCAGCTTGGGGTCTCAGATAGAGACCCAGTACTTC. Its translation: CASSLGSQIETQYF. The full variable domain, in which reference TRBV5-4 and TRBJ2-5 provide the parts outside the CDR3, is ETGVTQSPTHLIKTRGQQVTLRCSSQSGHNTVSWYQQALGQGPQFIFQYYREEENGRGNFPPRFSGLQFPNYSSELNVNALELDDSALYLCASSLGSQIETQYFGPGTRLLVL.

This clone has just one count. The CDR3 here is CASSITGTGLNGYTF. CDR3 in DNA: TGTGCCAGTAGTATAACCGGGACAGGGTTGAATGGCTACACCTTC. This rearrangement joins TRBV19 to TRBJ1-2; the match to TRBD1 covers 9 bases. V was pared by 2 bases and J by 6 bases, with 7 bases of the junction left unmatched. The CDR3 is 15 residues long. Germline CDR1 reads LNHDA; CDR2 reads SQIVND (reference sequence).

The rearrangement uses TRBV5-1 and TRBJ1-4; D is uncertain. V was cut by 2 bases and J by 6 bases, with 17 bases left in between. CDR3 length: 16 amino acids. Germline CDR1 SGHRS, CDR2 YFSETQ. CDR3 DNA sequence: TGCGCCAGCAGCTTACTCGGCCACCAGCCTTATGAAAAACTGTTTTTT. It codes for CASSLLGHQPYEKLFF. Full variable domain (missing parts from reference TRBV5-1 and TRBJ1-4): KAGVTQTPRYLIKTRGQQVTLSCSPISGHRSVSWYQQTPGQGLQFLFEYFSETQRNKGNFPGRFSGRQFSNSRSEMNVSTLELGDSALYLCASSLLGHQPYEKLFFGSGTQLSVL.

V and J are TRBV2 and TRBJ2-7, with 7 nucleotides matching TRBD2. There are 16 residues in the CDR3. Losses at the gene ends were 5 bases for V and 4 bases for J; bases not matched to a gene: 14. Germline lookup yields CDR1 SNHLY and CDR2 FYNNEI. The DNA of the CDR3 is TGTGCCAGCAGTCCCCACAAGCAGCGGGGTACGTACGAGCAGTACTTC. Translated, it gives CASSPHKQRGTYEQYF.

J is TRBJ2-3 and V is TRBV3-1 (or the pseudogene TRBV3-2), with TRBD2 identical over 7 bases. Trimming took 5 bases from V and 6 from J; bases not matched to a gene: 8. The CDR3 covers 14 residues. CDR1 is LGHDT, CDR2 YNNKEL, per germline (reference sequence). This CDR3 is CASSFSGSPDTQYF. CDR3 DNA sequence: TGTGCCAGCAGCTTTAGCGGGTCCCCGGATACGCAGTATTTT.

J is TRBJ1-3 and V is TRBV14; D is unresolved. The CDR3 consists of 16 residues. V gave up 1 base and J gave up 4 bases, with 14 bases separating them. Per the germline V gene, CDR1 is SGHDN and CDR2 is FVKESK. CDR3 region: CASSQGGSPYGNTIYF. The CDR3 DNA is TGTGCCAGCAGCCAAGGAGGGAGTCCGTACGGAAACACCATATATTTT. The variable domain in full, completed from reference TRBV14 and TRBJ1-3, reads EAGVTQFPSHSVIEKGQTVTLRCDPISGHDNLYWYRRVMGKEIKFLLHFVKESKQDESGMPNNRFLAERTGGTYSTLKVQPAELEDSGVYFCASSQGGSPYGNTIYFGEGSWLTVV.

The chain links TRBV7-2 to TRBJ2-1; 7 bases are shared with TRBD2. CDR3 length: 17 amino acids. J gave up 9 bases and V 1 base, and 15 bases lay outside the gene matches. Germline V gives CDR1 SGHTA, CDR2 FQGNSA. The CDR3, as DNA: TGTGCCAGCAGCTTAGATCCGGCAGGGAGGGTGAATACTGAGCAGTTCTTC. It specifies CASSLDPAGRVNTEQFF.

The chain carries TRBV11-2 and TRBJ2-7, with D unresolved. Germline CDR1 and CDR2: SGHAT and FQNNGV. Trimming removed 0 bases from V and 0 bases from J, with 9 bases in between. This CDR3 spans 15 amino acids. The CDR3 region has the DNA TGTGCCAGCAGCTTAGAGCTGGGTACCTCCTACGAGCAGTACTTC. Amino acid sequence: CASSLELGTSYEQYF. Supplemented by reference TRBV11-2 and TRBJ2-7, the full variable domain reads EAGVAQSPRYKIIEKRQSVAFWCNPISGHATLYWYQQILGQGPKLLIQFQNNGVVDDSQLPKDRFSAERLKGVDSTLKIQPAKLEDSAVYLCASSLELGTSYEQYFGPGTRLTVT.

In this sample, this clone turned up a few times. This rearrangement joins TRBV6-5 to TRBJ2-7; 7 nucleotides match TRBD2. CDR1 is MNHEY, CDR2 SVGAGI, per germline. The CDR3 has 16 residues. Germline trimming cut 4 bases from V and 4 bases from J; bases unmatched to any gene: 13. The CDR3 DNA sequence: TGTGCCAGCAGTTCGGGGGGTGACGGACGAAATTACGAGCAGTACTTC. This sequence encodes CASSSGGDGRNYEQYF.

V usage is TRBV9 and J usage is TRBJ1-2; 9 bases are a match to TRBD1. CDR1 and CDR2 from the germline V gene are SGDLS and YYNGEE. This CDR3 region has 16 residues. The V gene end was trimmed by 4 bases and the J gene end by 4 bases; junction bases not matched to a gene: 11. The CDR3 DNA is TGTGCCAGCAGCCCCCGGGACAGGGATTTTATCTATGGCTACACCTTC. This translates into CASSPRDRDFIYGYTF. The variable domain in full, completed from reference TRBV9 and TRBJ1-2, reads DSGVTQTPKHLITATGQRVTLRCSPRSGDLSVYWYQQSLDQGLQFLIQYYNGEERAKGNILERFSAQQFPDLHSELNLSSLELGDSALYFCASSPRDRDFIYGYTFGSGTRLTVV.

The V call is TRBV19, the J call TRBJ1-6; no definite D call. The V end was cut by 3 bases, the J end by 6 bases, with 12 bases between. This CDR3 has 15 amino acids. Germline V gene sequence: CDR1 LNHDA, CDR2 SQIVND (reference sequence). CDR3 protein: CASSIPAASNSPLHF. The CDR3 DNA is TGTGCCAGTAGTATTCCAGCCGCGAGTAATTCACCCCTCCACTTT.

The rearrangement uses TRBV6-4 and TRBJ2-1, with D possibly being TRBD1 (5 bases). Germline V gene data show CDR1 as MRHNA and CDR2 as SNTAGT. This CDR3 contains 13 residues. Trimming shortened V by 2 bases and J by 11 bases, and 13 bases separated the two germline ends. The CDR3 here is CASSDRRQGKQFF. CDR3 nucleotide sequence: TGTGCCAGCAGTGACCGGCGGCAGGGAAAGCAGTTCTTC.

The chain uses TRBV21-1 and TRBJ2-3. TRBV21-1 is flagged as a pseudogene. This CDR3 spans 15 amino acids. The CDR3 region has the DNA TGTTGCCACATACTACGAACAGCTAGGGCAGATACGCAGTATTTT. Residues: CCHILRTARADTQYF.

The chain employs TRBV7-2 and TRBJ2-7, with D perhaps TRBD1 (5 bases). CDR1 and CDR2 (germline): SGHTA, FQGNSA. This CDR3 has 15 amino acids. V gave up 1 base and J gave up 0 bases, with 10 bases separating them. CDR3 residues: CASSLGQGSSYEQYF. In DNA, the CDR3 is TGTGCCAGCAGCTTAGGTCAGGGAAGCTCCTACGAGCAGTACTTC. Drawing the rest from reference TRBV7-2 and TRBJ2-7, the complete variable domain is GAGVSQSPSNKVTEKGKDVELRCDPISGHTALYWYRQSLGQGLEFLIYFQGNSAPDKSGLPSDRFSAERTGGSVSTLTIQRTQQEDSAVYLCASSLGQGSSYEQYFGPGTRLTVT.

This chain joins TRBV30 and TRBJ1-1, with TRBD1 identical over 8 bases. The ends lost 3 bases at V and 1 base at J; junction bases unmatched: 7. Germline assignment: CDR1 GTSNPN and CDR2 SVGIG (reference sequence). The CDR3 totals 15 residues. The CDR3 DNA sequence: TGTGCCTGGAGGGGGTTCACAGGGGGGAACACTGAAGCTTTCTTT. Translating it yields CAWRGFTGGNTEAFF.

The genes are TRBV11-2 and TRBJ1-1, with 7 nucleotides matching TRBD1. Trimming cost V 4 bases and J 0 bases; bases outside gene matches: 17. Germline CDR1 reads SGHAT; CDR2 reads FQNNGV. The CDR3 is 19 residues long. CDR3 sequence: CASSSPGQTSRRMNTEAFF. CDR3 nucleotide sequence: TGTGCCAGCAGCTCCCCGGGACAGACTTCACGCCGCATGAACACTGAAGCTTTCTTT.

This clone appeared once. The chain recombines TRBV6-5 with TRBJ1-2, with 7 positions matching TRBD1. V gave up 3 bases and J gave up 6 bases; unmatched junction bases: 7. The CDR3 length is 14 residues. Germline-derived CDR1 and CDR2 are MNHEY and SVGAGI. The CDR3 spells CASSYDRQGDGYTF. The CDR3 DNA reads as TGTGCCAGCAGTTATGACCGACAGGGCGATGGCTACACCTTC.